This entry lists 14 T cell receptor beta chains sequenced from one sample in a study of cytomegalovirus exposure and HLA in healthy donors. Primers included in the PCR were 60 Vbeta and 13 Jbeta primers. TCRdb's copy holds only in-frame clones and misses some; the assay was immunoSEQ multiplex PCR. Of 80,000 to 100,000 clones detected, approximately 71% appear once; the ten largest clones hold about 16%. The specimen was PBMCs. The receptors originated from a woman aged 18 to 35 in good health and CMV-seropositive.

This clone was seen only once. The V gene is TRBV6-1, the J gene TRBJ1-5; no firm D call. Trimming stripped 7 bases from V and 3 bases from J, with 13 bases between. This CDR3 spans 14 amino acids. CDR1 MNHNS and CDR2 SASEGT come from the germline V gene. The CDR3 reads CASIRTANNQPQHF. The DNA for the CDR3 is TGTGCCAGCATTAGAACAGCCAACAATCAGCCCCAGCATTTT.

V usage is TRBV10-3 and J usage is TRBJ1-4; D uncertain. Germline assignment: CDR1 ENHRY and CDR2 SYGVKD. V lost 6 bases, J lost 7 bases, and 15 bases lay in between. The CDR3 is 14 amino acids. The DNA for the CDR3 is TGTGCCATCAGAAAGGGCCCGGGAGGTGAAAAACTGTTTTTT. Translation: CAIRKGPGGEKLFF.

This rearrangement joins TRBV7-2 to TRBJ1-5; no clear D gene. The V end lost 3 bases, the J end lost 0 bases, and 6 bases lay between the germline ends. This CDR3 comprises 14 residues. Germline CDR1 is SGHTA and CDR2 is FQGNSA. The CDR3 DNA follows: TGTGCCAGCAGCTTTTTGAGTAGCAATCAGCCCCAGCATTTT. Protein: CASSFLSSNQPQHF.

The V call is TRBV19, the J call TRBJ1-5; 10 nucleotides line up with TRBD1. Germline-derived CDR1 and CDR2 are LNHDA and SQIVND (reference sequence). Trimming removed 8 bases from V and 5 bases from J; junction bases left unmatched: 18. CDR3 length: 18 residues. CDR3 amino acids: CASGPRTGGTIAHQPQHF. The DNA of the CDR3 is TGTGCCAGTGGACCTCGGACAGGGGGGACAATCGCCCATCAGCCCCAGCATTTT.

The rearrangement uses TRBV7-9 and TRBJ1-2, with 7 bases identical to TRBD1. The CDR3 length is 14 residues. V was clipped by 3 bases and J by 8 bases; unmatched bases: 9. Germline CDR1 SEHNR, CDR2 FQNEAQ (reference sequence). The chain's CDR3 is CASSFIRGSNGYTF. The CDR3 DNA follows: TGTGCCAGCAGCTTTATCAGGGGGTCGAACGGCTACACCTTC.

This clone appeared a single time. J is TRBJ2-1 and V is TRBV27; 8 bases line up with TRBD2. Losses at the gene ends were 0 bases for V and 6 bases for J; bases not matched to a gene: 4. Germline CDR1 and CDR2: MNHEY and SMNVEV (reference sequence). This CDR3 comprises 15 residues. The CDR3 spells CASSLSSGVLNEQFF. The CDR3 bases are TGTGCCAGCAGTTTATCTAGCGGGGTCCTCAATGAGCAGTTCTTC.

The V gene is TRBV19, the J gene TRBJ2-1; 9 bases fit TRBD2. V lost 5 bases to trimming and J lost 9 bases; unmatched junction nucleotides: 11. The germline gives CDR1 LNHDA, CDR2 SQIVND (reference sequence). The CDR3 covers 15 residues. The CDR3 protein is CASSLLEGGRAEQFF. DNA of the CDR3: TGTGCCAGTAGTCTCCTTGAGGGCGGGAGGGCTGAGCAGTTCTTC.

V is TRBV9 and J is TRBJ2-3; 12 bases match TRBD2. The CDR3 is 15 residues long. In germline, CDR1 is SGDLS, CDR2 YYNGEE. The J segment lost 3 bases and the V segment lost 2 bases, leaving 1 base of the junction unmatched. In nucleotides, the CDR3 is TGTGCCAGCAGCGTGGGACTAGCGGGTACAGATACGCAGTATTTT. Its translation: CASSVGLAGTDTQYF.

This clone was counted a few times. The same CDR3 arises from other DNA sequences in this sample as well. The rearrangement joins TRBV4-3 to TRBJ1-3; 7 bases agree with TRBD1. This CDR3 comprises 15 residues. Germline values: CDR1 LGHNA, CDR2 YSLEER. V lost 0 bases, J lost 1 base, and 0 bases stayed unmatched. CDR3: CASSQDRGSGNTIYF. The DNA of the CDR3 is TGCGCCAGCAGCCAAGACAGGGGGTCTGGAAACACCATATATTTT.

This clone was recorded once. One junction end disagrees with the germline gene, perhaps due to a read error. This sequence joins TRBV7-3 and TRBJ2-6, with 8 bases matching TRBD1. The CDR3 sequence is 17 residues long. Germline V gene data show CDR1 as SGHTA and CDR2 as FQGTGA. The CDR3 loop is CASSWTGTLSGANGLTF. CDR3 nucleotide sequence: TGTGCCAGCAGCTGGACAGGGACACTCTCTGGGGCCAACGGCCTGACTTTC. Together with reference TRBV7-3 and TRBJ2-6, the CDR3 gives the full variable domain: GAGVSQTPSNKVTEKGKYVELRCDPISGHTALYWYRQSLGQGPEFLIYFQGTGAADDSGLPNDRFFAVRPEGSVSTLKIQRTERGDSAVYLCASSWTGTLSGANGLTFGAGSRLTVL.

This clone was detected only a few times. The chain joins TRBV9 to TRBJ1-1, with 8 positions matching TRBD1. This CDR3 region has 14 residues. With 3 bases clipped from V and 1 base from J, the junction kept 2 bases outside the gene matches. Per the germline V gene, CDR1 is SGDLS and CDR2 is YYNGEE. Here the CDR3 DNA reads TGTGCCAGCAGCGAGGGGACAGGGAACACTGAAGCTTTCTTT. Its translation is CASSEGTGNTEAFF.

The gene calls are TRBV5-6 and TRBJ2-3; D call uncertain. V dropped 3 bases and J dropped 0 bases, with 14 bases sitting between them. Germline V gene data show CDR1 as SGHDT and CDR2 as YYEEEE. The CDR3 is 16 amino acids. The CDR3 DNA reads TGTGCCAGCAGCTCGGCGGTATCGATTAGCACAGATACGCAGTATTTT. Residues: CASSSAVSISTDTQYF. Drawing the rest from reference TRBV5-6 and TRBJ2-3, the complete variable domain is DAGVTQSPTHLIKTRGQQVTLRCSPKSGHDTVSWYQQALGQGPQFIFQYYEEEERQRGNFPDRFSGHQFPNYSSELNVNALLLGDSALYLCASSSAVSISTDTQYFGPGTRLTVL.

The chain employs TRBV6-6 and TRBJ1-2; tentative D call: TRBD1 (5 bases). Looked up from germline, CDR1 is MNHNY and CDR2 is SVGAGI (reference sequence). Trimming removed 7 bases at V and 4 bases at J, with 13 bases between. This CDR3 region has 13 residues. The CDR3 sequence is CASTPGRGYGYTF. The CDR3 DNA reads TGTGCCAGCACCCCGGGGAGGGGCTATGGCTACACCTTC.

This chain connects TRBV19 to TRBJ1-2; 8 bases line up with TRBD1. Per germline, CDR1 LNHDA and CDR2 SQIVND (reference sequence). Germline trimming cut 5 bases from V and 4 bases from J; bases unmatched to any gene: 15. The CDR3 totals 17 residues. Here the CDR3 DNA reads TGTGCCAGTAGTCCCCTCCCCCGACAGGGGATGCCCTATGGCTACACCTTC. Its translation: CASSPLPRQGMPYGYTF.